This TCR beta chain came from a study of graft-versus-host responses after intestinal transplantation. Looking at the study overall: All recipients got anti-thymocyte globulin induction, then tacrolimus and steroids for roughly 3 years.

The germline V and J ends were trimmed by 6 bases and 5 bases, with 11 bases remaining between them. Per the germline V gene, CDR1 is MDHEN and CDR2 is SYDVKM. This CDR3 has 13 amino acids. TCRdb's copy holds only in-frame clones and misses some; the assay was immunoSEQ multiplex PCR. The sample lists around 37,000 clones, roughly four fifths occurring once. The rearrangement uses TRBV28 and TRBJ2-1; no clear D. This specimen consisted of PBMCs, obtained roughly 1,000 days after transplant. This sequence was found in a human patient who received an intestinal transplant, so some T cells may come from the graft donor. DNA for the CDR3: TGTGCCAGCAGCCGCACCTGGGACAATGAGCAGTTCTTC. The encoded protein is CASSRTWDNEQFF.